Shown below are 22 T cell receptor beta chains from a single sample sequenced in a study of blood T cell repertoires in COVID-19 (dated by TCRdb to 2020 to 2021). Receptor amplification or capture employed the immunoSEQ multiplex PCR assay. TCRdb carries this immuneACCESS record with in-frame sequences only. Its versions omit some clonotypes, under half of them owing to an unresolved V gene in the studies checked, with the rest unexplained. Recorded for this sample are fewer than 350,000 clones; roughly 90% of them occurred a single time. The ten top clones hold around 6.8% of the sample. The material sequenced was peripheral blood. The origin of the receptors is a woman in her twenties or thirties with COVID-19, enrolled during active disease.

A single count supports this clone. V is TRBV2 and J is TRBJ2-1; 7 positions match TRBD2. The germline CDR1 and CDR2 sequences are SNHLY and FYNNEI. The CDR3 loop spans 16 amino acids. The V segment lost 7 bases and the J segment 3 bases; nucleotides outside the gene matches: 12. CDR3 sequence reads: CASTLSGGSFYNEQFF. The CDR3 coding sequence is TGTGCCAGCACCCTAAGTGGCGGGAGCTTCTACAATGAGCAGTTCTTC. Supplemented by reference TRBV2 and TRBJ2-1, the full variable domain reads EPEVTQTPSHQVTQMGQEVILRCVPISNHLYFYWYRQILGQKVEFLVSFYNNEISEKSEIFDDQFSVERPDGSNFTLKIRSTKLEDSAMYFCASTLSGGSFYNEQFFGPGTRLTVL.

This clone was seen only once. The V call is TRBV9, the J call TRBJ2-1, with 7 bases aligning to TRBD2. Germline trimming cut 7 bases from V and 3 bases from J; bases unmatched to any gene: 10. Germline CDR1 is SGDLS and CDR2 is YYNGEE. The CDR3 covers 15 residues. The CDR3, as DNA: TGTGCCAGCGGCGAAGGGACTACCGACTACAATGAGCAGTTCTTC. This sequence encodes CASGEGTTDYNEQFF.

The chain joins TRBV18 to TRBJ2-6, with TRBD1 as a possible D gene (7 bases). Trimming left V 1 base short and J 0 bases short, with 13 bases between. Germline values: CDR1 KGHSH, CDR2 LQKENI. The CDR3 is 18 amino acids. The CDR3 loop reads CASSPLPQGGSGANVLTF. CDR3 DNA sequence: TGTGCCAGCTCACCACTCCCCCAGGGGGGCTCTGGGGCCAACGTCCTGACTTTC.

The rearrangement links TRBV28 to TRBJ2-3; 15 positions agree with TRBD2. V gave up 6 bases and J gave up 0 bases; unmatched junction bases: 1. CDR1 is MDHEN and CDR2 is SYDVKM in the germline V gene. The CDR3 has 16 residues. CDR3 loop: CASRGTSGRSTDTQYF. CDR3 DNA sequence: TGTGCCAGCAGGGGGACTAGCGGGAGGAGCACAGATACGCAGTATTTT.

The V gene is TRBV25-1, the J gene TRBJ1-5; the D gene is possibly TRBD1 (5 bases). Trimming stripped 1 base from V and 6 bases from J, with 10 bases between. CDR3 length equals 14 residues. The germline CDR1 and CDR2 sequences are MGHDK and SYGVNS. As DNA, the CDR3 is TGTGCCAGCAGTGAATTCAGGGTAACTCAGCCCCAGCATTTT. It yields the protein CASSEFRVTQPQHF.

The chain is built from TRBV19 and TRBJ1-4, with a weak D call TRBD1 (5 bases). The CDR3 length is 15 residues. CDR1 LNHDA and CDR2 SQIVND come from the germline V gene (reference sequence). V shed 3 bases and J shed 7 bases, with 15 bases lying between them. CDR3 nucleotide sequence: TGTGCCAGTAGTATTGAGGAGGGGCGGGGTGAAAAACTGTTTTTT. Protein product: CASSIEEGRGEKLFF.

The J gene is TRBJ1-5, the V gene TRBV19; D is uncertain. There are 17 residues in the CDR3. Germline-derived CDR1 and CDR2 are LNHDA and SQIVND (reference sequence). V was trimmed by 7 bases and J by 4 bases, leaving 23 bases between them. As DNA, the CDR3 is TGTGCCAGTACATATGTGGAGGGCAGCAGATTAAATCAGCCCCAGCATTTT. It encodes CASTYVEGSRLNQPQHF. Full variable domain (rest looked up from reference TRBV19 and TRBJ1-5): DGGITQSPKYLFRKEGQNVTLSCEQNLNHDAMYWYRQDPGQGLRLIYYSQIVNDFQKGDIAEGYSVSREKKESFPLTVTSAQKNPTAFYLCASTYVEGSRLNQPQHFGDGTRLSIL.

This chain joins TRBV5-4 and TRBJ2-5; tentative D call: TRBD2 (5 bases). The germline CDR1 and CDR2 sequences are SGHNT and YYREEE (reference sequence). This CDR3 has 14 residues. The V end lost 2 bases, the J end lost 2 bases, and 10 bases lay between the germline ends. In nucleotides, the CDR3 is TGTGCCAGCAGCTTCATCGGGGTACAAGAGACCCAGTACTTC. This sequence encodes CASSFIGVQETQYF.

This chain uses TRBV5-1 with TRBJ2-7, with D uncertain. Trimming stripped 0 bases from V and 4 bases from J, with 5 bases between. Germline V gene lookup returns CDR1 SGHRS and CDR2 YFSETQ. This CDR3 is built from 12 residues. The CDR3 nucleotides are TGCGCCAGCAGCTTGGACATTTACGAGCAGTACTTC. This translates into CASSLDIYEQYF.

The chain has TRBV5-6 and TRBJ2-3; D gene ambiguous. V lost 3 bases and J 2 bases, leaving 7 bases between the germline ends. Looked up from germline, CDR1 is SGHDT and CDR2 is YYEEEE. This CDR3 has 13 amino acids. The CDR3 DNA reads TGTGCCAGCAGCTGGCACCTCACAGATACGCAGTATTTT. Translating it yields CASSWHLTDTQYF.

The rearrangement links TRBV7-2 to TRBJ2-7; 8 bases fit TRBD1. The germline gives CDR1 SGHTA, CDR2 FQGNSA. V lost 5 bases to trimming and J lost 4 bases; unmatched junction nucleotides: 4. This CDR3 is 13 amino acids long. Here the CDR3 reads CASSQQGAYEQYF. The CDR3 bases are TGTGCCAGCAGCCAGCAGGGGGCGTACGAGCAGTACTTC.

J is TRBJ1-2 and V is TRBV28, with unresolved D. The CDR3 has 13 residues. Germline V CDR1 and CDR2: MDHEN, SYDVKM. The V end was cut by 3 bases, the J end by 6 bases, with 11 bases between. The CDR3: CASSFLLGDGYTF. The CDR3, as DNA: TGTGCCAGCAGTTTTCTCCTGGGCGATGGCTACACCTTC.

The V call is TRBV2, the J call TRBJ1-1; 10 bases map to TRBD1. The CDR3 has 15 amino acids. The V segment lost 8 bases and the J segment 5 bases; nucleotides outside the gene matches: 11. CDR1 is SNHLY and CDR2 is FYNNEI in the germline V gene. DNA for the CDR3: TGTGCCAGCCTAAAAGGACAGGGGGGTAATACTGAAGCTTTCTTT. This encodes CASLKGQGGNTEAFF.

Only one count was recorded for this clone. The chain links TRBV6-6 to TRBJ1-5; the match to TRBD1 covers 9 bases. Germline CDR1 is MNHNY and CDR2 is SVGAGI (reference sequence). CDR3 length: 16 residues. V lost 5 bases, J lost 6 bases, and 11 bases stayed unmatched. Here the CDR3 DNA reads TGTGCCAGCAGTCACCGGGACAGGGATATGGGTCAGCCCCAGCATTTT. Protein product: CASSHRDRDMGQPQHF.

The chain carries TRBV6-6 and TRBJ2-1, with 9 nucleotides matching TRBD1. Germline CDR1 is MNHNY and CDR2 is SVGAGI (reference sequence). After removal of 5 bases from V and 6 bases from J, the junction contained 11 bases not matched to a gene. The CDR3 has 16 amino acids. The chain's CDR3 is CASSRIRGDRVNEQFF. In DNA form, the CDR3 reads TGTGCCAGCAGTCGAATAAGAGGGGACAGGGTCAATGAGCAGTTCTTC.

The chain employs TRBV6-4 and TRBJ2-1, with TRBD2 identical over 11 bases. This CDR3 contains 15 residues. Germline V gene sequence: CDR1 MRHNA, CDR2 SNTAGT. Trimming cost V 6 bases and J 9 bases; bases outside gene matches: 10. The DNA for the CDR3 is TGTGCCAGCAGCCCTACTAGCGGGACTAGCGGTGAGCAGTTCTTC. It specifies CASSPTSGTSGEQFF.

The V call is TRBV25-1, the J call TRBJ1-3, with D hard to call. This CDR3 has 15 amino acids. CDR1 is MGHDK and CDR2 is SYGVNS in the germline V gene. V was shortened by 4 bases and J by 0 bases, with 10 bases between the two germline ends. The CDR3 DNA sequence: TGTGCCAGCAGTGCAGGACTGACCTCTGGAAACACCATATATTTT. Encoded protein: CASSAGLTSGNTIYF.

The genes are TRBV2 and TRBJ1-2; a weak D match, TRBD1 (6 bases). The CDR3 consists of 14 residues. The ends were cut back, 4 bases at V and 4 bases at J, with 13 bases in the middle. CDR1 is SNHLY, CDR2 FYNNEI, per germline. The CDR3: CASSATGLGYGYTF. CDR3 sequence (DNA): TGTGCCAGCAGTGCGACAGGTCTCGGCTATGGCTACACCTTC.

The chain couples TRBV10-2 to TRBJ2-7, with D unresolved. Trimming removed 3 bases at V and 0 bases at J, with 3 bases between. CDR1 is WSHSY and CDR2 is SAAADI in the germline V gene. The CDR3 sequence is 12 residues long. The CDR3 DNA reads as TGCGCCAGCAGTGACAACTCCTACGAGCAGTACTTC. This encodes CASSDNSYEQYF.

This sequence joins TRBV7-2 and TRBJ2-7, with TRBD2 matching over 9 bases. V shed 6 bases and J 0 bases; nucleotides not matched to a gene: 6. This CDR3 has 15 residues. Germline loops: CDR1 SGHTA, CDR2 FQGNSA. CDR3 sequence (DNA): TGTGCCAGCAGGGTGATAGCGGGAGACTCCTACGAGCAGTACTTC. It is translated as CASRVIAGDSYEQYF.

The V and J genes are TRBV5-1 and TRBJ1-1, with 9 bases lining up with TRBD1. After removal of 3 bases from V and 1 base from J, the junction contained 7 bases not matched to a gene. Germline CDR1 is SGHRS and CDR2 is YFSETQ. The CDR3 extends over 16 amino acids. The CDR3 sequence: CASSSSGGQGNTEAFF. The CDR3, as DNA: TGCGCCAGCAGCTCGTCGGGGGGACAGGGGAACACTGAAGCTTTCTTT.

The chain carries TRBV28 and TRBJ2-7; weak D call: TRBD1 (6 bases). This CDR3 has 15 amino acids. V was clipped by 4 bases and J by 4 bases, with 17 bases between them. CDR1 is MDHEN and CDR2 is SYDVKM in the germline V gene. This chain's CDR3 is CASSSPRTVIYEQYF. CDR3 bases: TGTGCCAGCAGTTCTCCCCGGACAGTTATTTACGAGCAGTACTTC. The full variable domain, in which reference TRBV28 and TRBJ2-7 provide the parts outside the CDR3, is DVKVTQSSRYLVKRTGEKVFLECVQDMDHENMFWYRQDPGLGLRLIYFSYDVKMKEKGDIPEGYSVSREKKERFSLILESASTNQTSMYLCASSSPRTVIYEQYFGPGTRLTVT.